The rows below give T cell receptor beta chains drawn from one sample of a study of glioma-infiltrating T cells after dendritic cell vaccination. Clones were read by immunoSEQ multiplex PCR, and TCRdb kept only the in-frame ones, dropping some. The table shows 93,000 or so clones, with 75% to 85% occurring only once. The source material was blood, sampled before dendritic cell vaccination. These receptors all stem from a human donor with glioblastoma. The CDR3 runs from the conserved cysteine through the conserved F or W. D genes are given only for firm matches. The size entry is marked missing in some rows and otherwise reads once, few, many or a size class.

DNA	CDR3	D	V	J	size
TGTGCCAGCAGTCCACAGAATTCACCCCTCCACTTT	CASSPQNSPLHF	NA	TRBV6-6	TRBJ1-6	NA
TGCGCCAGCAGCTTGGGGACAGGGGTTGAAAAACTGTTTTTT	CASSLGTGVEKLFF	TRBD1	TRBV5-1	TRBJ1-4	NA
TGTGCCAGCAGCGAAGGGGGACTAGCGGGGGCCCCCCCCCGGTACTTC	CASSEGGLAGAPPRYF	TRBD2	TRBV13	TRBJ2-5	NA
TGCGCCAGCAGCTACGGACAGGGGAGTGATTTCGCTTCGGCAGATACGCAGTATTTT	CASSYGQGSDFASADTQYF	TRBD1	TRBV5-1	TRBJ2-3	NA
TGTGCCAGCTCACTCACCCAGGGAATAAGCTCCTACGAGCAGTACTTC	CASSLTQGISSYEQYF	NA	TRBV18	TRBJ2-7	NA
TGTGCCAGCAGCTTCCTGACAGGGGGCTATAATTCACCCCTCCACTTT	CASSFLTGGYNSPLHF	TRBD1	TRBV11-2	TRBJ1-6	NA
TGCGCCAGCAGCCAAGATATCAGGCTCGGGAACACTGAAGCTTTCTTT	CASSQDIRLGNTEAFF	NA	TRBV4-3	TRBJ1-1	NA
TGTGCCAGCAGTTTACACAGGGTGGACAATCAGCCCCAGCATTTT	CASSLHRVDNQPQHF	NA	TRBV6-7	TRBJ1-5	NA
TGCGCCAGCAGCTTGAGGCGGGACAGGTACAATGAGCAGTTCTTC	CASSLRRDRYNEQFF	TRBD1	TRBV5-1	TRBJ2-1	NA
TGTGCCATCACACCCGGGGTTGAGAGTGAAGCTTTCTTT	CAITPGVESEAFF	NA	TRBV10-3	TRBJ1-1	NA
TGTGCCAGCAGCCAAGCCCGGACAGCCTATGGCTACACCTTC	CASSQARTAYGYTF	NA	TRBV4-2	TRBJ1-2	NA
TGTGCCAGCCTGCAAGGGTACAGGGGTCCAGATACGCAGTATTTT	CASLQGYRGPDTQYF	TRBD1	TRBV6-6	TRBJ2-3	NA
TGTGCCAGTAGTATAGAGATGGGGACAGTGGATGAAAAACTGTTTTTT	CASSIEMGTVDEKLFF	TRBD1	TRBV19	TRBJ1-4	once
TGTGCCAGCAGCCCGAACAGAGAGACCCAGTACTTC	CASSPNRETQYF	NA	TRBV7-2	TRBJ2-5	NA
TGTGCCAGCAGCCGGGACAGCAGTTACGAGCAGTACTTC	CASSRDSSYEQYF	TRBD1	TRBV7-9	TRBJ2-7	NA
TGCACAGCAGGGGCCTACGAGCAGTACTTC	CTAGAYEQYF	NA	TRBV6-5	TRBJ2-7	NA
TGTGCCAGCAGCCCCAGGAGGGCAGGGCACTATGGCTACACCTTC	CASSPRRAGHYGYTF	NA	TRBV7-2	TRBJ1-2	NA
TGCGCCAGCAGCCAAGATTGGAGTGTAGGTAGGCACTTC	CASSQDWSVGRHF	NA	TRBV4-1	TRBJ2-4	NA
TGCGCCAGCAGCTTGGTTTCAGAAGAGACCCAGTACTTC	CASSLVSEETQYF	NA	TRBV5-1	TRBJ2-5	NA
TGTGCCAGCAGCCTATCCCTCGGACTAGCGGGGGGGCGAGCAGATACGCAGTATTTT	CASSLSLGLAGGRADTQYF	TRBD2	TRBV13	TRBJ2-3	NA
TGTGCCAGCAGTAGCGGGGGGGCCTCCTACAATGAGCAGTTCTTC	CASSSGGASYNEQFF	TRBD2	TRBV6-1	TRBJ2-1	NA
TGCAGCGTTAGGGGAGGACAAGAGACCCAGTACTTC	CSVRGGQETQYF	NA	TRBV29-1	TRBJ2-5	NA
TGTGCCAGCAGGTACGGAGACCAAGAGACCCAGTACTTC	CASRYGDQETQYF	NA	TRBV25-1	TRBJ2-5	few
TGTGCCAGCAGCCAAGGGGCAGAGACAGATACGCAGTATTTT	CASSQGAETDTQYF	NA	TRBV14	TRBJ2-3	NA